What follows are 26 T cell receptor beta chains derived from one specimen sequenced in a study of OX40 agonist ivuxolimab in advanced cancers. TCRdb's table, derived via immunoSEQ multiplex PCR, lists solely in-frame clones and lacks some. The profile shows some 26,000 clones, around 79% of them singletons. Specimen: CD4+ or CD8+ T cells sorted from blood, collected in a trial of the OX40 agonist ivuxolimab. The receptors were gathered from an adult with an advanced solid tumor such as melanoma, head and neck, liver or kidney cancer.

The chain couples TRBV5-5 to TRBJ1-5, with D perhaps TRBD1 (6 bases). Per the germline V gene, CDR1 is SGHKS and CDR2 is YYEKEE (reference sequence). The CDR3 covers 14 residues. The V gene lost 2 bases and the J gene lost 6 bases, with 12 bases spanning the gap. The CDR3 protein is CASSFDQGSQPQHF. In nucleotides, the CDR3 is TGTGCCAGCAGCTTCGATCAGGGGAGTCAGCCCCAGCATTTT.

The rearrangement links TRBV5-4 to TRBJ2-1; TRBD1 agrees at 7 bases. Germline loops: CDR1 SGHNT, CDR2 YYREEE (reference sequence). CDR3 length: 14 residues. J was trimmed by 9 bases and V by 0 bases; bases with no gene match: 6. CDR3 loop: CASSLEQGKSEQFF. CDR3 DNA sequence: TGTGCCAGCAGCTTGGAACAGGGGAAAAGTGAGCAGTTCTTC.

This chain links TRBV10-3 with TRBJ2-3, with D possibly matching TRBD2 (5 bases). There are 13 residues in the CDR3. The germline V and J ends were trimmed by 8 bases and 0 bases, with 9 bases remaining between them. Germline assignment: CDR1 ENHRY and CDR2 SYGVKD. In nucleotides, the CDR3 is TGTGCCATCCGGTCGGGAAGCACAGATACGCAGTATTTT. Translated, it gives CAIRSGSTDTQYF.

This clone was counted between two and nine times. This CDR3 reads CASSLETGGNSPLHF. The CDR3 DNA reads as TGTGCCAGCAGCTTAGAGACAGGCGGAAATTCACCCCTCCACTTT. V usage is TRBV7-2 and J usage is TRBJ1-6; D is perhaps TRBD1 (6 bases). V dropped 1 base and J dropped 7 bases, with 11 bases sitting between them. The length of the CDR3 is 15 residues. The germline V gene encodes CDR1 SGHTA and CDR2 FQGNSA.

The chain combines TRBV9 with TRBJ1-1; a weak D match, TRBD1 (5 bases). The CDR3 spans 14 residues. CDR1 is SGDLS and CDR2 is YYNGEE in the germline V gene. The V end was cut by 4 bases, the J end by 2 bases, with 12 bases between. DNA of the CDR3: TGTGCCAGCAGCTTAGCGGGGCTTAACACTGAAGCTTTCTTT. Its protein product is CASSLAGLNTEAFF.

V usage is TRBV18 and J usage is TRBJ2-3, with D possibly being TRBD1 (6 bases). The CDR3 covers 18 residues. V dropped 6 bases and J dropped 3 bases, with 25 bases sitting between them. The germline V gene encodes CDR1 KGHSH and CDR2 LQKENI. CDR3 in amino acids: CASSLEETGTRLTDTQYF. In nucleotides, the CDR3 is TGTGCCAGCTCGCTCGAAGAAACCGGGACAAGATTAACAGATACGCAGTATTTT.

The chain links TRBV6-5 to TRBJ1-1; 8 bases match TRBD1. Looked up from germline, CDR1 is MNHEY and CDR2 is SVGAGI. After removal of 5 bases from V and 4 bases from J, the junction contained 9 bases not matched to a gene. This CDR3 comprises 15 residues. CDR3: CASSQRRTGITEAFF. For the CDR3, the DNA is TGTGCCAGCAGTCAAAGAAGGACAGGGATCACTGAAGCTTTCTTT.

The CDR3 DNA is TGCGCCAGCAGCCAAGACCGGGACAGGAGCTACGAGCAGTACTTC. Translating gives CASSQDRDRSYEQYF. The rearrangement joins TRBV4-1 to TRBJ2-7; 8 bases are shared with TRBD1. The V and J ends lost 0 bases and 3 bases, in that order; junction bases with no gene match: 4. There are 15 residues in the CDR3. Germline loops: CDR1 MGHRA, CDR2 YSYEKL.

V and J are TRBV6-5 and TRBJ2-1; a weak D match, TRBD1 (5 bases). Germline V lookup: CDR1 MNHEY, CDR2 SVGAGI. Trimming cost V 6 bases and J 6 bases, with 15 bases left between them. This CDR3 is 14 amino acids long. DNA of the CDR3: TGTGCCAGCAGCCCCGGACATAACTCCAATGAGCAGTTCTTC. Its translation: CASSPGHNSNEQFF.

The chain links TRBV5-1 to TRBJ2-1, with a tentative D call TRBD2 (6 bases). Per the germline V gene, CDR1 is SGHRS and CDR2 is YFSETQ. The ends were cut back, 4 bases at V and 8 bases at J, with 19 bases in the middle. This CDR3 contains 15 residues. CDR3 loop: CASSPWRGGTDEQFF. Written as DNA, the CDR3 is TGCGCCAGCAGCCCGTGGCGGGGAGGTACCGATGAGCAGTTCTTC.

This rearrangement joins TRBV2 to TRBJ1-2, with D unresolved. The V gene's germline CDR1 is SNHLY and CDR2 FYNNEI. Trimming shortened V by 5 bases and J by 4 bases, and 14 bases separated the two germline ends. The CDR3 is 14 residues long. The CDR3 spells CASSTGPRSYGYTF. CDR3 sequence (DNA): TGTGCCAGCAGTACCGGGCCGCGGTCCTATGGCTACACCTTC.

J is TRBJ2-5 and V is TRBV30; D uncertain. V was cut by 4 bases and J by 5 bases, with 17 bases left in between. CDR3 size: 14 residues. Germline V CDR1 and CDR2: GTSNPN, SVGIG (reference sequence). As DNA, the CDR3 is TGTGCCTGGACGGCCCCATCGACGGCGGAGACCCAGTACTTC. Its protein is CAWTAPSTAETQYF.

This sequence joins TRBV5-1 and TRBJ2-5, with TRBD2 as a possible D gene (5 bases). The J call could be wrong; TRBJ2-7 is a better fit for the DNA end. This CDR3 contains 14 residues. The germline V gene has CDR1 SGHRS and CDR2 YFSETQ. CDR3 bases: TGCGCCAGCAGCTTGGCCGGGGTTTCCTACGAGCAGTACTTC. This translates into CASSLAGVSYEQYF.

The chain joins TRBV6-1 to TRBJ1-1; tentative D call: TRBD1 (6 bases). Trimming stripped 5 bases from V and 4 bases from J, with 11 bases between. The V gene's germline CDR1 is MNHNS and CDR2 SASEGT. This CDR3 spans 13 amino acids. CDR3 nucleotide sequence: TGTGCCAGCAGTAGAACAGGGCCCACTGAAGCTTTCTTT. Translated: CASSRTGPTEAFF.

The genes are TRBV6-6 and TRBJ2-7, with TRBD1 matching 7 bases. The ends lost 6 bases at V and 2 bases at J; junction bases unmatched: 7. The CDR3 extends over 14 amino acids. Looked up from germline, CDR1 is MNHNY and CDR2 is SVGAGI (reference sequence). CDR3 loop: CASSDGQAPYEQYF. CDR3 in DNA: TGTGCCAGCAGCGACGGACAGGCTCCCTACGAGCAGTACTTC.

V usage is TRBV7-2 and J usage is TRBJ1-6; TRBD1 is a possible D gene (5 bases). The length of the CDR3 is 14 residues. CDR1 is SGHTA and CDR2 is FQGNSA in the germline V gene. The V end was cut by 1 base, the J end by 8 bases, with 9 bases between. The CDR3 DNA reads TGTGCCAGCAGCTTAGGGGGGGGGTATTCACCCCTCCACTTT. Translated: CASSLGGGYSPLHF.

This clone turned up a few times. The rearrangement uses TRBV29-1 and TRBJ1-2, with TRBD1 identical over 10 bases. CDR1 is SQVTM and CDR2 is ANQGSEA in the germline V gene. This CDR3 has 15 amino acids. The trim removed 6 bases at V and 8 bases at J, leaving 15 bases unmatched. The CDR3 reads CSVAEPGTGEWGYTF. In nucleotides, the CDR3 is TGCAGCGTCGCCGAACCCGGGACAGGGGAATGGGGCTACACCTTC.

The rearrangement uses TRBV14 and TRBJ2-1; D is possibly TRBD2 (6 bases). Germline CDR1 and CDR2: SGHDN and FVKESK. The germline V and J ends were trimmed by 5 bases and 6 bases, with 14 bases remaining between them. The CDR3 runs 14 residues. The CDR3 reads CASSSRPGGNEQFF. The CDR3 DNA follows: TGTGCCAGCAGCTCGCGGCCCGGGGGCAATGAGCAGTTCTTC.

The chain couples TRBV5-8 to TRBJ2-1, with D maybe TRBD1 (6 bases). Germline V gene sequence: CDR1 SGHTS, CDR2 YDEGEE. This CDR3 is built from 15 residues. The ends were cut back, 4 bases at V and 9 bases at J, with 20 bases in the middle. The CDR3 DNA reads as TGTGCCAGCAGCGACAGGAAAGAATACGGACGTGAGCAGTTCTTC. It specifies CASSDRKEYGREQFF. Full variable domain (missing parts from reference TRBV5-8 and TRBJ2-1): EAGVTQSPTHLIKTRGQQATLRCSPISGHTSVYWYQQALGLGLQFLLWYDEGEERNRGNFPPRFSGRQFPNYSSELNVNALELEDSALYLCASSDRKEYGREQFFGPGTRLTVL.

The rearrangement joins TRBV14 to TRBJ2-3, with 10 bases fitting TRBD2. This CDR3 comprises 15 residues. Germline values: CDR1 SGHDN, CDR2 FVKESK. V lost 2 bases to trimming and J lost 4 bases; unmatched junction nucleotides: 3. The DNA for the CDR3 is TGTGCCAGCAGCCAATGGCTAGCGGGAGCAGATACGCAGTATTTT. This sequence encodes CASSQWLAGADTQYF.

This chain uses TRBV12-5 with TRBJ2-1; 8 bases map to TRBD1. Germline V gene sequence: CDR1 LGHNT, CDR2 FRNRAP. V trimming: 4 bases; J trimming: 8 bases; junction bases outside the gene matches: 10. CDR3 size: 15 residues. The CDR3 region has the DNA TGTGCTAGTGGTTGGGCCCTGGCAGGGGGCCATGAGCAGTTCTTC. It yields the protein CASGWALAGGHEQFF. The entire variable domain, with the rest obtained from reference TRBV12-5 and TRBJ2-1, is as follows: DARVTQTPRHKVTEMGQEVTMRCQPILGHNTVFWYRQTMMQGLELLAYFRNRAPLDDSGMPKDRFSAEMPDATLATLKIQPSEPRDSAVYFCASGWALAGGHEQFFGPGTRLTVL.

This clone is termed medium-sized. V is TRBV9 and J is TRBJ1-3; no firm D call. Trimming took 1 base from V and 8 from J, leaving 19 bases between them. Germline CDR1 and CDR2: SGDLS and YYNGEE. The CDR3 runs 16 residues. DNA for the CDR3: TGTGCCAGCAGCGTATCGTGGGGAAGGGTGAGAGACACCATATATTTT. Translating gives CASSVSWGRVRDTIYF.

CDR3 nucleotide sequence: TGTGCCAGCAGTTACTCACAGGGGAGCACTGAAGCTTTCTTT. Its translation is CASSYSQGSTEAFF. J is TRBJ1-1 and V is TRBV6-6; TRBD1 matches at 7 bases. In germline, CDR1 is MNHNY, CDR2 SVGAGI (reference sequence). The CDR3 spans 14 residues. The junction had 2 bases not matched to a gene; V was cut back by 0 bases and J by 4 bases.

A word on this clone: A junction end diverges from the germline sequence, so it may reflect a read error. The chain recombines TRBV6-5 with TRBJ2-1; 10 positions match TRBD2. Germline V gene lookup returns CDR1 MNHEY and CDR2 SVGAGI. The CDR3 runs to 15 residues. The CDR3 DNA is TGTGCCAGCAGTTACTCAGGCGCCCTAGCGGGGGATCTTATCTTC. Amino acid sequence: CASSYSGALAGDLIF.

CDR3 nucleotide sequence: TGTGCCAGCATCGGAAAGGGGTTAGGGGAGCTGTTTTTT. Translation gives CASIGKGLGELFF. The chain joins TRBV11-3 to TRBJ2-2, with TRBD1 as a possible D gene (5 bases). Germline V gene lookup returns CDR1 SGHNT and CDR2 YENEEA. Trimming stripped 7 bases from V and 8 bases from J, with 14 bases between. This CDR3 region has 13 residues.

V is TRBV14 and J is TRBJ1-3, with D possibly matching TRBD1 (6 bases). This CDR3 has 14 residues. Germline CDR1 SGHDN, CDR2 FVKESK. Trimming took off 1 base at V and 2 bases at J, with 6 bases between the two ends. The CDR3: CASSQAGAGNTIYF. DNA of the CDR3: TGTGCCAGCAGCCAAGCAGGGGCTGGAAACACCATATATTTT.